The 11 T cell receptor beta chains below were found in one sample sequenced in a study of response to subunit inactivated influenza vaccine. TCRdb itself ran the RT-PCR reads through MiXCR, one entry per CDR3 protein. The table lists approximately 730,000 distinct CDR3 sequences, approximately 14% of them singletons. The sequences come from PBMCs from blood, collected approximately 15 days before vaccination. Receptors originate from a man in his forties or fifties who received an inactivated influenza vaccine.

The rearrangement links TRBV12-3 or TRBV12-4 to TRBJ2-1; 9 bases map to TRBD2. The ends lost 8 bases at V and 4 bases at J; junction bases unmatched: 9. This CDR3 region has 15 residues. CDR3 sequence reads: CASSPGRGGYNEQFF. The CDR3 nucleotides are TGTGCCAGCTCCCCTGGGCGGGGGGGATACAATGAGCAGTTCTTC.

The V call is TRBV18, the J call TRBJ2-7; D gene ambiguous. Germline lookup yields CDR1 KGHSH and CDR2 LQKENI. V lost 2 bases, J lost 2 bases, and 7 bases lay in between. The length of the CDR3 is 13 residues. The DNA for the CDR3 is TGTGCCAGCTCACCAGATAACGCCTACGAGCAGTACTTC. It yields the protein CASSPDNAYEQYF.

The gene calls are TRBV7-8 and TRBJ2-2; the D is unclear. Trimming removed 1 base from V and 0 bases from J, with 9 bases in between. There are 16 residues in the CDR3. Per the germline V gene, CDR1 is SGHVS and CDR2 is FQNEAQ. CDR3 residues: CASSLEGTANTGELFF. Written as DNA, the CDR3 is TGTGCCAGCAGCTTAGAGGGCACCGCGAACACCGGGGAGCTGTTTTTT. Full variable domain (missing parts from reference TRBV7-8 and TRBJ2-2): GAGVSQSPRYKVAKRGQDVALRCDPISGHVSLFWYQQALGQGPEFLTYFQNEAQLDKSGLPSDRFFAERPEGSVSTLKIQRTQQEDSAVYLCASSLEGTANTGELFFGEGSRLTVL.

The sample holds a few counts of this clonotype. The V and J genes are TRBV20-1 and TRBJ2-1; D not certain. This CDR3 has 14 residues. The V gene lost 6 bases and the J gene lost 8 bases, with 20 bases spanning the gap. CDR1 and CDR2 (germline): DFQATT, SNEGSKA (reference sequence). This CDR3 reads CSAPDPPKMYEQFF. The CDR3 DNA follows: TGCAGTGCCCCCGACCCCCCAAAAATGTATGAGCAGTTCTTC.

This rearrangement joins TRBV3-1 to TRBJ2-3; 11 bases fit TRBD2. With 5 bases clipped from V and 3 bases from J, the junction kept 7 bases outside the gene matches. This CDR3 spans 16 amino acids. The germline CDR1 and CDR2 sequences are LGHDT and YNNKEL (reference sequence). CDR3 sequence reads: CASSLTSGSPTDTQYF. Written as DNA, the CDR3 is TGTGCCAGCAGCTTAACTAGCGGGAGCCCGACAGATACGCAGTATTTT.

This clonotype has more than one count but fewer than ten. The chain couples TRBV5-5 to TRBJ2-7; either TRBD1 or TRBD2 may fit D (5 bases each). The ends were cut back, 4 bases at V and 0 bases at J, with 17 bases in the middle. From germline, CDR1 is SGHKS and CDR2 YYEKEE (reference sequence). The CDR3 sequence is 16 residues long. DNA for the CDR3: TGTGCCAGCAGCCAAAATTGGGGGAGCCCCTCCTACGAGCAGTACTTC. Amino acid sequence: CASSQNWGSPSYEQYF.

The chain uses TRBV14 and TRBJ2-5; 8 bases map to TRBD1. The length of the CDR3 is 14 residues. J gave up 7 bases and V 4 bases, and 8 bases lay outside the gene matches. Germline CDR1 is SGHDN and CDR2 is FVKESK. The chain's CDR3 is CASSPGGDYWTQYF. CDR3 DNA sequence: TGTGCCAGCAGCCCAGGGGGCGACTACTGGACCCAGTACTTC. Full variable domain (rest looked up from reference TRBV14 and TRBJ2-5): EAGVTQFPSHSVIEKGQTVTLRCDPISGHDNLYWYRRVMGKEIKFLLHFVKESKQDESGMPNNRFLAERTGGTYSTLKVQPAELEDSGVYFCASSPGGDYWTQYFGPGTRLLVL.

This clonotype has a handful of counts. This chain joins TRBV4-2 and TRBJ2-7; the D is unclear. V lost 4 bases to trimming and J lost 0 bases, with 13 bases between them. The germline CDR1 and CDR2 sequences are LGHNA and YNFKEQ. The CDR3 sequence is 15 residues long. In DNA, the CDR3 is TGTGCCAGCAGCCTCTGGGCCTTAAGCTCCTACGAGCAGTACTTC. Protein product: CASSLWALSSYEQYF.

The chain employs TRBV29-1 and TRBJ2-3, with a possible D match to TRBD1 (6 bases). CDR3 length equals 10 residues. Germline V CDR1 and CDR2: SQVTM, ANQGSEA. CDR3 in DNA: TGCAGGGTGGACAGAGATACGCAGTATTTT. This translates into CRVDRDTQYF.

Note on this clonotype: One base away lies a much larger clone, so this may be a sequencing read error. This chain joins TRBV5-6 and TRBJ2-2; no definite D call. This CDR3 region has 14 residues. Per germline, CDR1 SGHDT and CDR2 YYEEEE. The CDR3 reads CAGSFYTRTGELFF. The CDR3, as DNA: TGTGCCGGCAGCTTCTATACCAGGACCGGGGAGCTGTTTTTT.

The chain links TRBV19 to TRBJ2-1, with D unclear. Between the trimmed V and J ends, which lost 0 bases and 5 bases, there was a span of 8 bases. Germline-derived CDR1 and CDR2 are LNHDA and SQIVND (reference sequence). The CDR3 is 14 amino acids. The CDR3 here is CASSIEAGNNEQFF. The CDR3 DNA follows: TGTGCCAGTAGTATAGAGGCTGGGAACAATGAGCAGTTCTTC.